This paragraph reports one T cell receptor (beta chain). Its antigen specificity is not known. Mismatch with germline at one junction end may stem from a read error. This sample was taken from a study of tumor and adjacent non-tumor tissue in lung cancer listed by TCRdb under 2018. Background on the whole study: Of the cohort, about 11 patients had adenocarcinoma, 2 had squamous cell carcinoma and 1 had small cell lung cancer. Ages among the roughly 15 patients ranged from about 31 to 80 years, there were roughly 10 men and 5 women, and disease was at TNM stage I to III. A total of some 130,000,000 productive TCRbeta reads were generated by sequencing, corresponding to an average of roughly 4.1 million reads per sample. The study compared bulk TCRbeta repertoires between lung tumor tissue and matched distant non-tumor lung tissue from about 14 lung cancer patients. Under 35 paired specimens, one tumor and one normal lung sample per patient, were profiled by TCRbeta CDR3 sequencing. Study-wide conclusions, independent of this receptor: Only about 15 patients were included in the cohort, and the need for larger samples and more detailed clinical data was noted by the authors. Peripheral blood was not sequenced, so blood TCRbeta repertoires in these lung cancer patients were not examined. Tumor tissue showed significantly greater TCR diversity (inverse Simpson) than normal lung tissue (about 400 vs 180, P = 0.0075, Mann-Whitney U test). In normal lung, the top 100 clones accounted for a significantly larger cumulative share of the repertoire than in tumor tissue. TCR diversity was significantly higher in younger patients, and higher tumor TCR diversity was associated with shorter overall and disease-free survival. The methods do not name the sequencing platform or mention unique molecular identifiers.

Bulk unsorted tissue served as the source for RNA extraction, and RNA quality was assessed using a NanoDrop ND-1000 and an Agilent 2100. For the normal lung samples, distant non-tumor tissue was collected more than 3 cm away from the tumor edge. Newly diagnosed lung cancer patients without prior chemotherapy who had been admitted for thoracic surgery in China between August and November 2014 were enrolled as donors. Patients who had received previous radiotherapy or chemotherapy, or who had another concurrent cancer, were excluded from the study. Surgical tissue pieces of about 1-2.3 cm3 were preserved in RNAlater solution and were kept at -80 degrees C until use. The method was multiplex PCR. Sequencer: Illumina HiSeq 2500. TCRbeta libraries were constructed through three rounds of nested PCR with primers (Table S4) according to protocols modified from ARM-PCR. PCR products of 200-500 bp were gel-excised and purified with the QIAquick gel extraction kit before sequencing. Per the authors' processing: Trimmomatic was used to clean the reads, FLASH was used to merge the reads into complete CDR3 sequences, and MiTCR was used to assign the reads to V(D)J germline segments. Clonal diversity was computed as the inverse Simpson's index with VDJtools. A read counted as productive if the sequence was in-frame and lacked a premature stop codon. The public sequencing data were trimmed at Q25 with fastp and processed into clonotypes with MiXCR by TCRdb, which kept only in-frame beta chains. Identical CDR3 proteins give one entry, which carries the most common genes and DNA. For this entry, the V and J calls and clone size follow TCRdb and not the study's own pipeline. The sample table shows 80,000 to 130,000 distinct CDR3 sequences, and 55% to 65% are seen once. The ten top clones hold around 20% of the sample.

This TCR derives from a man younger than 40 with non-small cell lung cancer. Material: distant non-tumor lung tissue.

The base sequence is TGCGGCGTTGAAACTAGCGGGAGAAAAATCGGGGAGCTGTTTTTC. This encodes CGVETSGRKIGELFF. The rearranged chain carries TRBV29-1 and TRBJ2-2, with 11 bases aligning to TRBD2. CDR1 and CDR2 were assigned from the germline V gene as SQVTM and ANQGSEA. The CDR3 runs 15 residues from the cysteine to the phenylalanine. Only the CDR3 region is kept as DNA, spanning 45 bases read in frame from base 1.